This TCR beta chain was sequenced for a study of patients and donors after allogeneic stem cell transplantation. TCRdb reanalysed the RT-PCR reads using MiXCR and keeps one entry per CDR3 protein. The sample carries 390,000 or so distinct CDR3 sequences, approximately 16% recorded once. This clonotype has just a few counts. This CDR3 has 15 residues. V was trimmed by 0 bases and J by 0 bases, leaving 5 bases between them. CDR1 and CDR2 from the germline V gene are ENHRY and SYGVKD. The J gene is TRBJ1-4, the V gene TRBV10-3; D call uncertain. The clonotype comes from a human donor who was either an allogeneic HSCT recipient or a stem cell or donor lymphocyte infusion donor (not recorded which). It is not recorded whose cells these are; they may come from a transplant donor. Sequencing input: blood, either unsorted or a sorted T cell fraction (not recorded which). In DNA form, the CDR3 reads TGTGCCATCAGTGAGTCCCAGACAACTAATGAAAAACTGTTTTTT. This encodes CAISESQTTNEKLFF.